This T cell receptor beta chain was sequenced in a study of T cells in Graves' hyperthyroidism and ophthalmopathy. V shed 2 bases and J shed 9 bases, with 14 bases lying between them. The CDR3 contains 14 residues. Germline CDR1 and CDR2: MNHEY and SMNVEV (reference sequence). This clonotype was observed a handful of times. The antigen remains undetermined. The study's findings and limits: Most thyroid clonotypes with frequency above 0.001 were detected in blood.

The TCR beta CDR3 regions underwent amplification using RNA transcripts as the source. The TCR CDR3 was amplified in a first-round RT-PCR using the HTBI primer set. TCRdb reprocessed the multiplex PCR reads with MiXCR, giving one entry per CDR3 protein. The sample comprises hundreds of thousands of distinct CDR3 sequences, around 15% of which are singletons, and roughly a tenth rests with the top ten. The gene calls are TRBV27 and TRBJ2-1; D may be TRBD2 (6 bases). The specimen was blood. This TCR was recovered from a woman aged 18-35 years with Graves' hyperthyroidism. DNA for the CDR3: TGTGCCAGCAGTTTAACCGGCGGGAATCTTGAGCAGTTCTTC. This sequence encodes CASSLTGGNLEQFF.